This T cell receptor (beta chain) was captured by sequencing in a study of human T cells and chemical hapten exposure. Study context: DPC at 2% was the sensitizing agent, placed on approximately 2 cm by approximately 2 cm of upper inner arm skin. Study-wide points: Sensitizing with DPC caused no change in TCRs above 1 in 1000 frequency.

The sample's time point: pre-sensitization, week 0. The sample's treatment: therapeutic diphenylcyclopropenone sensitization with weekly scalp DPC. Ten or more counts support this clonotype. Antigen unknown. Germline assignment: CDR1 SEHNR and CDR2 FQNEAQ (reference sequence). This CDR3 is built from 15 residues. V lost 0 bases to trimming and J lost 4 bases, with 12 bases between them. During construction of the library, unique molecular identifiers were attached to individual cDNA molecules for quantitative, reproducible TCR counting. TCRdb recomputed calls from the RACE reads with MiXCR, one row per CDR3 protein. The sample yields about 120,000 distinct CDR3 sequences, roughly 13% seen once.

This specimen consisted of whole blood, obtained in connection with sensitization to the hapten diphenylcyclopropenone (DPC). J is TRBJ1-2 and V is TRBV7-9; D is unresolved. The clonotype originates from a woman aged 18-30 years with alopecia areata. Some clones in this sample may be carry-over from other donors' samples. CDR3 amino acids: CASSLASAEGYGYTF. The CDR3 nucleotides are TGTGCCAGCAGCTTAGCGAGCGCCGAAGGCTATGGCTACACCTTC.